Listed below are T cell receptor beta chains from one sample, sequenced in a study of blood T cell repertoires in COVID-19. Produced via immunoSEQ multiplex PCR; TCRdb's table is partial and in-frame only. The sample holds 250,000 to 350,000 clones, 88% seen once. The sample taken for sequencing was PBMCs or T cells enriched from blood (not recorded which). These receptors were taken from a woman aged 55 to 70 in a cohort exposed to, infected with or recovered from COVID-19 (not recorded which). Both conserved end residues are part of each CDR3. The D gene is left open where the match is weak.

d_call | j_call | v_call | cdr3_aa
- | TRBJ1-4 | TRBV9 | CASSAGEKLFF
TRBD1 | TRBJ1-2 | TRBV12-3/TRBV12-4 | CASSPGQNYGYTF
- | TRBJ1-4 | TRBV28 | CASSLNEKLFF
- | TRBJ1-6 | TRBV5-4 | CASSLGGGHPSNSPLHF
TRBD1 | TRBJ2-1 | TRBV24-1 | CATSDRGQGAINEQFF
- | TRBJ1-5 | TRBV5-1 | CASSLSSGQGDQPQHF
TRBD2 | TRBJ2-2 | TRBV5-1 | CASSLLTAGDNTGELFF
TRBD2 | TRBJ2-7 | TRBV18 | CASSQGMVAGAYEQYF
- | TRBJ1-2 | TRBV28 | CASIAGESVGYTF
- | TRBJ1-1 | TRBV5-1 | CASSSYQGRDTEAFF
- | TRBJ2-3 | TRBV4-1 | CASSQVGGMGTDTQYF
TRBD1 | TRBJ1-5 | TRBV28 | CASSDGTGDSNQPQHF
- | TRBJ1-1 | TRBV19 | CASSIEARGMNTEAFF
- | TRBJ1-1 | TRBV18 | CASSLGLTNTEAFF
- | TRBJ2-5 | TRBV27 | CASSRTTQETQYF
- | TRBJ1-2 | TRBV5-6 | CASRGRIYGYTF
- | TRBJ1-5 | TRBV2 | CASSRSDRSNQPQHF
- | TRBJ2-7 | TRBV6-2/TRBV6-3 | CASSYSASHNSYEQYF
- | TRBJ1-5 | TRBV19 | CASTMRVYNQPQHF
TRBD1 | TRBJ2-1 | TRBV25-1 | CASSEVGQGSEQFF
TRBD1 | TRBJ1-5 | TRBV18 | CASSTTGGGQPQHF
TRBD1 | TRBJ1-3 | TRBV6-5 | CASRYDRGWDTIYF
- | TRBJ2-7 | TRBV5-1 | CASSLGGRSGTGEQYF
- | TRBJ1-5 | TRBV28 | CASSLEGGNQPQHF
- | TRBJ2-5 | TRBV5-6 | CASSFTGRETQYF
- | TRBJ1-3 | TRBV30 | CAWFAGGNTIYF
TRBD2 | TRBJ2-2 | TRBV28 | CASSSAGLAVNTGELFF
TRBD1 | TRBJ1-6 | TRBV7-4 | CASTNSGTGTVGDNSPLHF
- | TRBJ2-7 | TRBV11-1 | CASSLVGSTILGEQYF
TRBD2 | TRBJ2-1 | TRBV5-1 | CASSLGLAGVDEQFF
- | TRBJ1-2 | TRBV7-2 | CASSLRRGGYTF
TRBD1 | TRBJ1-4 | TRBV2 | CASSGDRGDEKLFF
TRBD1 | TRBJ1-6 | TRBV5-1 | CASSLDGQGVSPLHF
TRBD2 | TRBJ2-1 | TRBV6-5 | CASSRGRAAVDEQFF
- | TRBJ2-5 | TRBV21-1 | CASSRPTGGQETQYF
TRBD1 | TRBJ1-2 | TRBV7-2 | CASTSDRNYGYTF
- | TRBJ1-2 | TRBV6-5 | CASSRQAEYGYTF
TRBD1 | TRBJ1-1 | TRBV18 | CASSPTGGLEAFF
- | TRBJ2-1 | TRBV6-5 | CASWRQPEGEQFF
- | TRBJ2-1 | TRBV19 | CASSGMRDEQFF
TRBD1 | TRBJ2-7 | TRBV7-2 | CASSLRTGPYEQYF